The clone carrying this T cell receptor beta chain showed up many times. Its specificity is not known. This specimen belongs to a study of T cell repertoires in cytomegalovirus infection. Study overall: Matching HLA type and CMV infection were both indicated by public TCR beta signatures. Findings and limits, study-wide: In two of eight donors, the top clonotype was HLA-C-restricted CMV-specific. Summed frequency of shared TCR beta families picked out CMV carriers who also had the relevant HLA.

Germline CDR1 is SEHNR and CDR2 is FQNEAQ (reference sequence). The CDR3 sequence is 15 residues long. Trimming removed 4 bases at V and 3 bases at J, with 13 bases between. TCRdb reprocessed the reads via MiXCR and lists one record per CDR3 protein. In the table there are approximately 71,000 distinct CDR3 sequences, about 4.2% of which are singletons. Specimen: PBMCs. This sequence originates from a human donor in good health (CMV status not recorded). Some clones in this sample may be carry-over from other donors' samples. This chain connects TRBV7-9 to TRBJ1-5, with no clear D. The CDR3 region is CASSSERELNQPQHF. The CDR3 nucleotides read TGTGCCAGCAGCTCCGAGAGAGAACTCAATCAGCCCCAGCATTTT.